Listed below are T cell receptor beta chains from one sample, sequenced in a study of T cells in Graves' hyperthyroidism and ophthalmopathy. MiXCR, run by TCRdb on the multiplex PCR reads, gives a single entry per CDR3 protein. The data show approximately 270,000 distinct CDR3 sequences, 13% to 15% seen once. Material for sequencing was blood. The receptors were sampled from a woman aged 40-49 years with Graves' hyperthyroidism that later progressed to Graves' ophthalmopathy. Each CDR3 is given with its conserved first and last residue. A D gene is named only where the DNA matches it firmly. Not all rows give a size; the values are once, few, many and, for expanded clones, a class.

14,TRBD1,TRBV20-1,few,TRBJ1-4,CSALTGTGPAKLFF,TGCAGTGCCCTTACCGGGACAGGCCCGGCAAAACTGTTTTTT
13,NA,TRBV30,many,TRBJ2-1,CAVRNFSYNEQFF,TGTGCCGTAAGGAACTTCTCCTACAATGAGCAGTTCTTC
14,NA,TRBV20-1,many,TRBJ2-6,CSAKFGAGANVLTF,TGCAGTGCGAAATTCGGGGCCGGGGCCAACGTCCTGACTTTC
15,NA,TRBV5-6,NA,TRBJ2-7,CASSLGQFLPYEQYF,TGTGCCAGCAGCTTGGGACAGTTCCTCCCCTACGAGCAGTACTTC
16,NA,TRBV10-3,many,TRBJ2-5,CAISITLTGTQETQYF,TGTGCCATCAGTATCACCTTAACAGGGACCCAAGAGACCCAGTACTTC
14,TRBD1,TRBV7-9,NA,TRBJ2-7,CASSSGQGLQEQYF,TGTGCCAGCAGCTCAGGACAGGGGCTCCAGGAGCAGTACTTC
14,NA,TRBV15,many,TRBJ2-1,CATSRVSGHREQFF,TGTGCCACCAGCAGGGTTTCCGGGCACAGAGAGCAGTTCTTC
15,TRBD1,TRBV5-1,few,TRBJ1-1,CASSRTGGPNTEAFF,TGCGCCAGCAGCCGTACAGGGGGCCCGAACACTGAAGCTTTCTTT
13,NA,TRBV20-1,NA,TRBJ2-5,CRPRDPKGETQYF,TGCAGACCCCGGGACCCCAAGGGGGAGACCCAGTACTTC
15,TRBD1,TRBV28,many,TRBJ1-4,CASRNDREPNEKLFF,TGTGCCAGCAGAAACGACAGGGAGCCTAATGAAAAACTGTTTTTT
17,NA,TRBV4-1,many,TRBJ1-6,CASSHYPTGPTRSPLHF,TGCGCCAGCAGCCACTACCCGACAGGCCCGACGCGTTCACCCCTCCACTTT
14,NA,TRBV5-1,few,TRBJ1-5,CASSLGTQGQPQHF,TGCGCCAGCAGCCTAGGGACCCAAGGTCAGCCCCAGCATTTT
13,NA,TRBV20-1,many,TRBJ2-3,CSARAGVGDTQYF,TGCAGTGCTAGAGCTGGGGTAGGAGATACGCAGTATTTT
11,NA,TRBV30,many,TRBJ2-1,CAWSPANEQFF,TGTGCCTGGAGTCCGGCGAATGAGCAGTTCTTC
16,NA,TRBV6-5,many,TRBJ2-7,CASSYSQGEPNDEQYF,TGTGCCAGCAGTTACTCTCAGGGAGAACCCAACGACGAGCAGTACTTC
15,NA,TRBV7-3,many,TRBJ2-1,CASSLTLEPYNEQFF,TGTGCCAGCAGCTTAACCCTGGAACCCTACAATGAGCAGTTCTTC
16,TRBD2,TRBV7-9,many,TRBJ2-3,CASSQRSASGSGTQYF,TGTGCCAGCAGCCAACGATCGGCTAGCGGGAGCGGTACGCAGTATTTT
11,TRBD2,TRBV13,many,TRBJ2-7,CASSEAGKQYF,TGTGCCAGCAGCGAAGCGGGGAAGCAGTACTTC
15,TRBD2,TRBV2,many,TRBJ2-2,CASSGLAGDTGELFF,TGTGCCAGCAGTGGACTAGCGGGAGACACCGGGGAGCTGTTTTTT
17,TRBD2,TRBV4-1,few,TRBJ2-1,CASRSPWPGGSYNEQFF,TGCGCCAGCAGATCCCCTTGGCCGGGAGGCTCCTACAATGAGCAGTTCTTC